One TCR beta chain is described in this entry. Antigen: not known. The sample comes from a study of cytomegalovirus exposure and HLA in healthy donors. Study at large: As released early, the data held 70 million to 100 million unique TCRs from HLA-typed donors. Overall study results and limits: Investigators reported 164 TCR beta chains as tied to cytomegalovirus. Data from an earlier analysis indicated that most TCR beta V segments were productive either about 87% or about 30% of the time.

V shed 0 bases, J shed 2 bases, and the junction held 6 bases outside the gene matches. The CDR3 is 18 residues long. Germline CDR1 is SGHVS and CDR2 is FQNEAQ. PCR employed 60 Vbeta and 13 Jbeta primers. Using immunoSEQ multiplex PCR, the repertoire was profiled, and TCRdb retains in-frame clones only, with some absent. The table shows 170,000 or so clones, with 80% occurring only once. The source is a man aged 25-45 years in good health and CMV-seropositive. Material for sequencing was PBMCs. This rearrangement joins TRBV7-8 to TRBJ2-1; 11 positions match TRBD2. DNA for the CDR3: TGTGCCAGCAGCTTAGCACTAGCGGGAGCCCCAGCCTACAATGAGCAGTTCTTC. This translates into CASSLALAGAPAYNEQFF.